This entry features one TCR beta chain sequence. Its antigen is undetermined. The sample originates from a study of CD8 T cells in ankylosing spondylitis. Findings and limits, study-wide: Past studies reported some motif variants in reactive arthritis synovial fluid and blood. Among TCR beta sequences, a motif of fewer than 10 highly homologous variants appeared characteristic of ankylosing spondylitis blood. Peripheral blood held disease-linked clones only at relatively low frequency, and these were CD8+.

Quantitative molecular-barcoded 5'-RACE generated the TCR beta libraries. TCRdb analysed the 5' RACE reads with MiXCR anew, one entry per CDR3 protein. The top ten clones hold under 55% of a sample with about 220,000 distinct CDR3 sequences, around 17% of them seen once. Germline V gene data show CDR1 as SGHNT and CDR2 as YENEEA. This CDR3 comprises 13 residues. The ends were cut back, 3 bases at V and 2 bases at J, with 7 bases in the middle. The receptor was derived from a male donor with ankylosing spondylitis. The V call is TRBV11-3, the J call TRBJ1-2, with no clear D. The sample taken for sequencing was blood, either unsorted or a sorted T cell fraction (not recorded which). Here the CDR3 DNA reads TGTGCCAGCAGCTTCTCCACCAACTATGGCTACACCTTC. This sequence encodes CASSFSTNYGYTF.